This TCR beta chain was obtained from a study of T cell responses to AZD1222 COVID-19 vaccine (dated by TCRdb to about 2021). For the wider study: A total of about 230 trial participants underwent TCR sequencing, of whom 207 received two doses of AZD1222 and some 25 received two doses of the MenACWY control vaccine. Trial participants were enrolled into age subgroups of 18-55, 56-69 and 70-plus years, which contained 148, 28 and 57 TCR-sequenced participants, respectively.

The germline V gene gives CDR1 as SGDLS and CDR2 as YYNGEE. The cysteine opens and the phenylalanine closes a CDR3 of 20 amino acids. The sequence is cut down to CDR3 DNA, 60 bases in frame from base 1. V has 3 bases trimmed and J has 0 bases trimmed; junction bases matching no gene number 15. Reading the label with the study, this specimen's time point is: about 28 days (+/-7) after the second vaccine dose. AZD1222 recipients whose second dose came at about 4 weeks and those whose second dose came at about 12 weeks were combined into one group, since spike-specific TCR depth and breadth did not differ between the two schedules. Samples from vaccinated people were obtained from the UK trials COV001 and COV002, which included a single-blind randomized controlled phase 2/3 trial of AZD1222 (ChAdOx1 nCoV-19) in healthy adults. For TCRbeta chain sequencing, PBMC samples were collected from trial participants at day 0 and at day 28 after the second dose.

The CDR3 regions of human TCRbeta chains were analyzed by immunosequencing. Concerning the study's data processing: TCRs in the repertoires were matched against a reference library of SARS-CoV-2-specific TCRs that had been generated with the MIRA antigen-specificity platform. Breadth was defined as the fraction of unique TCRs that were SARS-CoV-2-associated. Depth was defined as the fraction of total T cells that were SARS-CoV-2-associated. Using the MIRA data, every spike-specific TCR was mapped to the spike region that the TCR reacted to and assigned to either a CD4 or a CD8 class. Log10-transformed breadth and depth values were compared by one-way ANOVA with Sidak's multiple comparisons tests. TCRdb re-hosts the immuneACCESS table, in-frame sequences only. Its copies lack some clones; in the studies checked, an unresolved V gene accounts for under half of them, and the cause for the rest is not known. The D gene and trimming were derived from the DNA, and the V and J assignments and clone size from that table. The sample data list more than 80,000 clones, and approximately 85% of these were observed just once. The ten top clones hold roughly 3.6% of the sample.

Regarding this clone: Its antigen remains unidentified. No base quality information exists; no much larger clone differs at one position.

The study at large found these results: The 56-69-year group was small, and its depth increase did not reach significance, likely because of low power. After two AZD1222 doses, both the breadth and the depth of spike-specific TCRs were significantly higher than at day 0 and than in MenACWY recipients. Epitopes outside the regions mutated in the B.1.351 and B.1.1.7 variants were reportedly recognized by nearly half of the unique spike-specific TCRs. Because no day 14 peak-response samples were available, the repertoires could be characterized only after the peak T cell response. The vaccine-associated CD4 TCRs covered the entire spike protein, and the dominant responses fell in regions 160-218 and 743-854. Participants were mostly white British and included more females than males, and it was suggested by the authors that clonal diversity may have been underestimated. Conclusions about previously exposed vaccinees are limited, since just five or six AZD1222 recipients were seropositive for SARS-CoV-2 at baseline.

The sequence is built from TRBV9 and TRBJ2-6, with 7 central nucleotides matching TRBD1. The clonotype comes from an adult who received the AZD1222 COVID-19 vaccine. Here the sequenced sample was peripheral blood, taken 28 days after the second AZD1222 dose. At the DNA level, the sequence is TGTGCCAGCAGCGAGGCCCCCGACCGGGACAGAAGCTCTGGGGCCAACGTCCTGACTTTC. It translates as CASSEAPDRDRSSGANVLTF.